Listed here are 4 T cell receptor beta chains from one sample, sequenced in a study of CD8+ T cells in alopecia areata. RNA extraction was followed by reverse transcription into cDNA, which acted as the sequencing template. Profiling relied on immunoSEQ multiplex PCR, and the TCRdb table lists in-frame clones only, not all of them. The top ten clones hold roughly 17% of a sample with 150,000 to 200,000 clones, about three fifths of them seen once. Specified treatment: oral pan-JAK inhibitor, 5-10 mg twice daily. Here the sequenced sample was CD4+ T cells sorted from blood, taken between weeks 55 and 65, from a patient treated with tofacitinib. The receptors shown here come from a human donor with alopecia areata.

This rearrangement joins TRBV15 to TRBJ2-5; 7 nucleotides match TRBD1. This CDR3 comprises 19 residues. V dropped 0 bases and J dropped 2; count of bases not matched to a gene: 15. CDR1 is LNHNV and CDR2 is YYDKDF in the germline V gene (reference sequence). The CDR3 DNA is TGTGCCACCAGCAGAGATCTTCGACAGGGCCTGATATTGCAAGAGACCCAGTACTTC. Translating gives CATSRDLRQGLILQETQYF.

This clone has a handful of counts. The CDR3 sequence: CASSQEKQGFYGYTF. The CDR3 DNA reads TGCGCCAGCAGCCAAGAAAAACAGGGTTTCTATGGCTACACCTTC. The V and J genes are TRBV4-1 and TRBJ1-2, with a possible D match to TRBD1 (6 bases). Trimming cost V 0 bases and J 4 bases, with 12 bases left between them. CDR1 MGHRA and CDR2 YSYEKL come from the germline V gene. The length of the CDR3 is 15 residues.

The V and J genes are TRBV4-1 and TRBJ2-7, with D unclear. CDR1 MGHRA and CDR2 YSYEKL come from the germline V gene. The CDR3 runs 11 residues. Trimming pared 0 bases from V and 9 bases from J, leaving 6 bases between. The CDR3, as DNA: TGCGCCAGCAGCCAAGATCATACGCAGTACTTC. Translated: CASSQDHTQYF.

This chain joins TRBV5-1 and TRBJ2-1; TRBD1 might be the D (6 bases). This CDR3 region has 16 residues. Trimming took off 0 bases at V and 1 base at J, with 11 bases between the two ends. In germline, CDR1 is SGHRS, CDR2 YFSETQ. CDR3 DNA: TGCGCCAGCAGCTTGGGTAGCACAGGGTCCTACAATGAGCAGTTCTTC. Protein sequence: CASSLGSTGSYNEQFF.